This TCR beta chain was documented in a study of cytotoxic CD8 clonotypes in ibrutinib-treated CLL. Using immunoSEQ multiplex PCR, the repertoire was profiled, and TCRdb retains in-frame clones only, with some absent. Of 150,000 or so clones listed, 70% to 80% are singletons. This CDR3 comprises 11 residues. This specimen consisted of PBMCs, obtained after 24 months of ibrutinib treatment. The TCR comes from a human donor with chronic lymphocytic leukemia. This chain uses TRBV12-1 with TRBJ1-4. TRBV12-1 counts as a pseudogene. The CDR3 spells CASSFVGELFF. CDR3 nucleotide sequence: TGTGCCAGCAGCTTTGTGGGGGAACTGTTTTTT.